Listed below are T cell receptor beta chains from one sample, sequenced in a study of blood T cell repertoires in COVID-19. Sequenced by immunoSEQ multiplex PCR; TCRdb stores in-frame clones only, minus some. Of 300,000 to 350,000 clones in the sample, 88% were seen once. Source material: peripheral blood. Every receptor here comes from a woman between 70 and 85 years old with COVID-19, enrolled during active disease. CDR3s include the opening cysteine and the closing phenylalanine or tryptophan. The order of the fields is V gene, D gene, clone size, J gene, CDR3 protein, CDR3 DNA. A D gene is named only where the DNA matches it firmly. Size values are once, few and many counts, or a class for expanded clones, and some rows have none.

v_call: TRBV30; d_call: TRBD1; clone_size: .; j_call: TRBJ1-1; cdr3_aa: CAWSKTGQAFF; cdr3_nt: TGTGCCTGGAGCAAGACAGGGCAAGCTTTCTTT
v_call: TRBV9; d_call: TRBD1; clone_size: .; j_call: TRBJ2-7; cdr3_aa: CASSVEGTGTSEQYF; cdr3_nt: TGTGCCAGCAGCGTAGAGGGGACAGGGACGAGTGAGCAGTACTTC
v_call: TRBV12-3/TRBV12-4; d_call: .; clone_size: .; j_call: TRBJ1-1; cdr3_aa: CASSPTRNTEAFF; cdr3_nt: TGTGCCAGCAGTCCGACACGAAACACTGAAGCTTTCTTT
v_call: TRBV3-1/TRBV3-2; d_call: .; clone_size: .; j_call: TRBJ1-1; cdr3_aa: CASSPFVGTEAFF; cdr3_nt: TGTGCCAGCAGCCCCTTTGTCGGCACTGAAGCTTTCTTT
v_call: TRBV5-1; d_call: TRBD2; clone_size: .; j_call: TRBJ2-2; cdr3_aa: CASSLTSGSLTGELFF; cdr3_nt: TGCGCCAGCAGCTTGACTAGCGGGAGCCTCACCGGGGAGCTGTTTTTT
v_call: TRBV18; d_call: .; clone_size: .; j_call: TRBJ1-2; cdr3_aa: CASSPPTGGYGYTF; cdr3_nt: TGTGCCAGCTCACCACCGACCGGGGGCTATGGCTACACCTTC
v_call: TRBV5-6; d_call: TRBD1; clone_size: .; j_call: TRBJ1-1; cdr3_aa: CASSMRQGGTEAFF; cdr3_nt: TGTGCCAGCAGCATGCGACAGGGCGGCACTGAAGCTTTCTTT
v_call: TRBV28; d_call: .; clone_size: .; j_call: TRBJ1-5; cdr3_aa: CASSLVSLPGQPQHF; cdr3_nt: TGTGCCAGCAGTTTAGTTTCGCTTCCCGGGCAGCCCCAGCATTTT
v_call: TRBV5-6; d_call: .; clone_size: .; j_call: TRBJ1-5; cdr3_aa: CASSAWLGLGPQHF; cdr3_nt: TGTGCCAGCAGCGCATGGTTGGGCCTCGGGCCCCAGCATTTT
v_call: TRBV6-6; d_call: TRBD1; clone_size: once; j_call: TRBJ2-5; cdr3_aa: CASSLYQGGTGLETQYF; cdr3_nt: TGTGCCAGCAGTCTCTATCAGGGGGGGACAGGGCTGGAGACCCAGTACTTC
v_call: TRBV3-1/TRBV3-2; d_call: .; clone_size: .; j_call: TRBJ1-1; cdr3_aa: CAIPRDGPTEAFF; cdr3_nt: TGTGCCATTCCGCGGGATGGGCCGACTGAAGCTTTCTTT
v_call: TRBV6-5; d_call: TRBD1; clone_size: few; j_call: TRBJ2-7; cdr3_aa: CASGYGQGTYEQYF; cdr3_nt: TGTGCCAGCGGCTATGGACAGGGAACCTACGAGCAGTACTTC
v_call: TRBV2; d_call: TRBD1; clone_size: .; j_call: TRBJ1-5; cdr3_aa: CASDREFSNQPQHF; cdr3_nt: TGTGCCAGCGACAGGGAGTTTAGCAATCAGCCCCAGCATTTT
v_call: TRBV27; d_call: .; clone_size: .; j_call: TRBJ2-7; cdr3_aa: CASSPAPYEQYF; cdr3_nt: TGTGCCAGCAGCCCAGCGCCCTACGAGCAGTACTTC
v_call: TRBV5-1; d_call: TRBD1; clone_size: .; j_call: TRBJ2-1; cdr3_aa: CASSPDRGEDEQFF; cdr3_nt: TGCGCCAGCAGCCCAGACAGGGGTGAGGATGAGCAGTTCTTC
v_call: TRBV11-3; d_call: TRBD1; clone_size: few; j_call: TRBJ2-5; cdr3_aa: CASSLAGGETQYF; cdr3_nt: TGTGCCAGCAGCTTAGCAGGGGGAGAGACCCAGTACTTC
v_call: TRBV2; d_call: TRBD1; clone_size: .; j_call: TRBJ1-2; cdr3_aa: CASRLTGGYGYTF; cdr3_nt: TGTGCCAGCAGGCTAACAGGGGGCTATGGCTACACCTTC
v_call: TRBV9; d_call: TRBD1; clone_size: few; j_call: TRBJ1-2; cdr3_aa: CASSVSGGQAYGYTF; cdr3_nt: TGTGCCAGCAGCGTATCCGGGGGACAGGCCTATGGCTACACCTTC
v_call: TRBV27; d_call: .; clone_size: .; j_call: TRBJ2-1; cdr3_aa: CASSAGRGYNEQFF; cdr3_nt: TGTGCCAGCAGTGCCGGCCGGGGGTACAATGAGCAGTTCTTC
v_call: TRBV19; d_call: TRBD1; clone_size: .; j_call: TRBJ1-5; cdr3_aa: CASSGGAGGQPQHF; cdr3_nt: TGTGCCAGTAGCGGAGGGGCAGGGGGTCAGCCCCAGCATTTT
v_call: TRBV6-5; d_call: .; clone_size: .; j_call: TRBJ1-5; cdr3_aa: CASSPGQGNQPQHF; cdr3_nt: TGTGCCAGCAGCCCCGGGCAGGGGAATCAGCCCCAGCATTTT
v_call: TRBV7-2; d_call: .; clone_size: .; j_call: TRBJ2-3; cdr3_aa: CASSPKVRGRVTDTQYF; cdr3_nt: TGTGCCAGCAGCCCGAAAGTGCGGGGTAGGGTAACAGATACGCAGTATTTT
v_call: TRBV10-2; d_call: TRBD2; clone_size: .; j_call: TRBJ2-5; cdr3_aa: CASTEVAGGHETQYF; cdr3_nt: TGCGCCAGCACGGAGGTAGCGGGGGGGCACGAGACCCAGTACTTC
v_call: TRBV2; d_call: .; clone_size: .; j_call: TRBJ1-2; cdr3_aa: CASIEQGYGYTF; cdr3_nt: TGTGCCAGCATTGAACAGGGCTATGGCTACACCTTC
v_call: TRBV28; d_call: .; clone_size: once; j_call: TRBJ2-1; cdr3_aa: CASSPWRGDNEQFF; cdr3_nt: TGTGCCAGCAGCCCTTGGCGGGGAGACAATGAGCAGTTCTTC
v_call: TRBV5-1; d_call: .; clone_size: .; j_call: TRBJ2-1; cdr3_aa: CASSLAASANEQFF; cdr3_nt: TGCGCCAGCAGCTTGGCCGCCAGCGCCAATGAGCAGTTCTTC
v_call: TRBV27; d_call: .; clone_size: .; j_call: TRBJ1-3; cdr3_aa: CATQSGNTIYF; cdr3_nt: TGTGCCACCCAGTCTGGAAACACCATATATTTT
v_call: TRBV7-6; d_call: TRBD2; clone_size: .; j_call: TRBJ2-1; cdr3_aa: CASSLVAPAGGNEQFF; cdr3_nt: TGTGCCAGCAGCTTAGTAGCCCCCGCGGGGGGGAATGAGCAGTTCTTC
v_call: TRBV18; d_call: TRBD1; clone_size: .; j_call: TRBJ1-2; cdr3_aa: CASSPLQGVNYGYTF; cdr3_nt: TGTGCCAGCTCACCACTCCAGGGGGTGAACTATGGCTACACCTTC
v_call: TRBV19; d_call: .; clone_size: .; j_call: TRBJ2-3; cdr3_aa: CASPWLDTQYF; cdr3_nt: TGTGCCAGTCCCTGGCTAGATACGCAGTATTTT
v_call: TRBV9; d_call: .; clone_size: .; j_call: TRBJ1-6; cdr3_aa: CASSVEGRSSPLHF; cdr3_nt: TGTGCCAGCAGCGTAGAAGGGAGGAGTTCACCCCTCCACTTT
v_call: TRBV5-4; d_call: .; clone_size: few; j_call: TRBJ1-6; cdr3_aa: CASSIQGYNSPLHF; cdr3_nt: TGTGCCAGCAGCATACAGGGCTATAATTCACCCCTCCACTTT
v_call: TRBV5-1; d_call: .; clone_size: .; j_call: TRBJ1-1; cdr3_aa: CASSLLAGGTEAFF; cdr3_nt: TGCGCCAGCAGCTTATTAGCTGGCGGCACTGAAGCTTTCTTT
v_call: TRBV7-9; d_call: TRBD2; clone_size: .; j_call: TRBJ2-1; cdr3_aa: CASSLVASGWNEQFF; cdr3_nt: TGTGCCAGCAGCTTAGTGGCTAGCGGGTGGAATGAGCAGTTCTTC
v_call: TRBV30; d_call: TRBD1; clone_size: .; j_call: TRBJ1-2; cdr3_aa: CAWSAGGYADGYTF; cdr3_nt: TGTGCCTGGAGTGCAGGGGGTTATGCGGATGGCTACACCTTC
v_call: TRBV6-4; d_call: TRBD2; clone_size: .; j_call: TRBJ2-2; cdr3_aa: CASSDEAGGGGELFF; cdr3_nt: TGTGCCAGCAGTGACGAAGCGGGGGGCGGCGGGGAGCTGTTTTTT
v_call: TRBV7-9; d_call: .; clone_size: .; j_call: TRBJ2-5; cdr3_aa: CASSFSHEDQETQYF; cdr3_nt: TGTGCCAGCAGCTTCAGTCACGAGGACCAAGAGACCCAGTACTTC
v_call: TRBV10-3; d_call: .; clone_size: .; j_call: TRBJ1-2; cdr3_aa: CAISESERLTIYGYTF; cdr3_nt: TGTGCCATCAGTGAGTCTGAGCGACTCACTATCTATGGCTACACCTTC
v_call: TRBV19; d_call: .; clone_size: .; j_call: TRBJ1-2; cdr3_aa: CASSIDGNSIYGYTF; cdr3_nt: TGTGCCAGTAGTATAGACGGAAACAGTATCTATGGCTACACCTTC
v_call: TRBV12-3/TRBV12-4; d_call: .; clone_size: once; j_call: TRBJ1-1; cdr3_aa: CASSLRSNTEAFF; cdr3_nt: TGTGCCAGCAGTTTACGGTCGAACACTGAAGCTTTCTTT
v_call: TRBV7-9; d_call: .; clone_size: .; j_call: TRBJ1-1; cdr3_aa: CASSARAGASTEAFF; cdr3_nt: TGTGCCAGCAGCGCCAGGGCAGGGGCGAGCACTGAAGCTTTCTTT